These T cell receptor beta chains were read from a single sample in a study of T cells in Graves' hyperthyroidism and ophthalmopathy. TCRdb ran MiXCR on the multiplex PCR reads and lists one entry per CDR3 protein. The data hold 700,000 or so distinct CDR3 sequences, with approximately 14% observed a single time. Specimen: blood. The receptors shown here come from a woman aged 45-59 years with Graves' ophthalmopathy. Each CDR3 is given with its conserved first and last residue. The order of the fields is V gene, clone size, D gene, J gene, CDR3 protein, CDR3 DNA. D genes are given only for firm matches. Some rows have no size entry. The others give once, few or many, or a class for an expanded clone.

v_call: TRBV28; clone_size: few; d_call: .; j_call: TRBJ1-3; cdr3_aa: CASSPRLRVSGNTIYF; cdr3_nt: TGTGCCAGCAGTCCGCGCCTGAGGGTGTCTGGAAACACCATATATTTT
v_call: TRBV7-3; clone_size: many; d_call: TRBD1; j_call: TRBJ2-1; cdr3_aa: CASSTGTGGEYEQFF; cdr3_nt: TGTGCCAGCAGCACGGGGACAGGGGGCGAGTATGAGCAGTTCTTC
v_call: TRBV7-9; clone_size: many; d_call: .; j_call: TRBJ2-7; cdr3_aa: CASSPRGLYEQYF; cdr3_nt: TGTGCCAGCAGCCCACGGGGGCTCTACGAGCAGTACTTC
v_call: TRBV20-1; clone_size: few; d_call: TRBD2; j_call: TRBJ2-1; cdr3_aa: CSATIAGGRGEQFF; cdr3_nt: TGCAGTGCAACCATAGCGGGAGGGCGGGGTGAGCAGTTCTTC
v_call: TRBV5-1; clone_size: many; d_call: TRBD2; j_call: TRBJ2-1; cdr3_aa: CASSYGLAGERAQFF; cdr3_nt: TGCGCCAGCAGTTATGGACTAGCGGGAGAGAGGGCTCAGTTCTTC
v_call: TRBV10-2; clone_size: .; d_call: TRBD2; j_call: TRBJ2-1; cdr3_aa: CASRLAVPYNEQFF; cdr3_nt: TGCGCCAGCAGACTAGCGGTTCCCTACAATGAGCAGTTCTTC
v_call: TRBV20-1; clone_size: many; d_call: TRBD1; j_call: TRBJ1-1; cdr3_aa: CSARGGTENTEAFF; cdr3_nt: TGCAGTGCCAGAGGAGGGACAGAGAACACTGAAGCTTTCTTT
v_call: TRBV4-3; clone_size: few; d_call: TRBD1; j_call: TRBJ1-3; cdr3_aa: CASSQVGTVGNTIYF; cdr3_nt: TGCGCCAGCAGCCAAGTGGGGACAGTTGGAAACACCATATATTTT
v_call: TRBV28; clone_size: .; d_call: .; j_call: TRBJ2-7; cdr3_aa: CASSMGLIPYEQYF; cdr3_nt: TGTGCCAGCAGTATGGGACTGATCCCCTACGAGCAGTACTTC
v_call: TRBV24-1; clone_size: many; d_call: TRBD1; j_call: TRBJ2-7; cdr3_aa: CATSPQTGAHEQYF; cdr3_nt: TGTGCCACCAGTCCCCAGACAGGGGCACACGAGCAGTACTTC
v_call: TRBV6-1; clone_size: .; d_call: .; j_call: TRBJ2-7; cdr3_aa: CASSNAGSYEQYF; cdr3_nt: TGTGCCAGCAGCAACGCAGGGTCCTACGAGCAGTACTTC
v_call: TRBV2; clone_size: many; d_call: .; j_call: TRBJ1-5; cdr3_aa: CASSSWRDQPQHF; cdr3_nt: TGTGCCAGCAGCTCCTGGCGGGATCAGCCCCAGCATTTT
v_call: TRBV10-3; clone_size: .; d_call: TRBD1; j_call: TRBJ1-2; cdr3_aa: CAISESTNRGSGYTF; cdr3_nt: TGTGCCATCAGTGAGTCAACTAACAGGGGCTCTGGCTACACCTTC
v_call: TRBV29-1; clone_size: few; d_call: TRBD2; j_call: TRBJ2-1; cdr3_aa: CSVEGLAGEVEQFF; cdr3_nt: TGCAGCGTTGAGGGACTAGCGGGAGAGGTTGAGCAGTTCTTC
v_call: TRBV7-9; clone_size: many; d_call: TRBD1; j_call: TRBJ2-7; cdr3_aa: CARSPLGTGPSYEQYF; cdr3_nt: TGTGCCAGATCCCCCCTAGGGACAGGGCCATCCTACGAGCAGTACTTC
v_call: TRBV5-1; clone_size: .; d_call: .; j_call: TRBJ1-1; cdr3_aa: CASSSAAQNTEAFF; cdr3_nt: TGCGCCAGCAGTTCGGCGGCTCAGAACACTGAAGCTTTCTTT
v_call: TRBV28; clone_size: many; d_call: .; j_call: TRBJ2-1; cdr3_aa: CASSFGGIHTEQFF; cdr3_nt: TGTGCCAGCAGTTTTGGCGGGATCCATACTGAGCAGTTCTTC
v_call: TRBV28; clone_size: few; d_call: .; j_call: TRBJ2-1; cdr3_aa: CASRGSSVGYNEQFF; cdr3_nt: TGTGCCAGCAGGGGATCTAGCGTGGGCTACAATGAGCAGTTCTTC
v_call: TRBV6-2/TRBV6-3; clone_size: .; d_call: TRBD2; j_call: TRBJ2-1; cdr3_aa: CASSQNQRGTSGYNEQFF; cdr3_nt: TGTGCCAGCAGCCAGAACCAGCGGGGGACTAGCGGGTACAATGAGCAGTTCTTC
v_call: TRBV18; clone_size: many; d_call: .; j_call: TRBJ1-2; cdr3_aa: CASSPRGTNGDGYTF; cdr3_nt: TGTGCCAGCTCACCACGCGGGACTAACGGAGACGGCTACACCTTC
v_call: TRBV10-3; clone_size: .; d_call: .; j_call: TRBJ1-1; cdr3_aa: CATSQGGGTEAFF; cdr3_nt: TGTGCCACCTCGCAGGGAGGTGGCACTGAAGCTTTCTTT
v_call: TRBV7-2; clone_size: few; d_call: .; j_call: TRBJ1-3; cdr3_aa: CASSFLPGGVSGNTIYF; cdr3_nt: TGTGCCAGCAGCTTTTTGCCGGGGGGGGTTTCTGGAAACACCATATATTTT
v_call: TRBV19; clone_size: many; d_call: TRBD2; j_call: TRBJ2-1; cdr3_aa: CASSAWGGDNEQFF; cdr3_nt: TGTGCCAGTAGTGCGTGGGGAGGGGACAATGAGCAGTTCTTC
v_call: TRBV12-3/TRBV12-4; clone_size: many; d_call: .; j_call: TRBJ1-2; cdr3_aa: CASIGGPNYGYTF; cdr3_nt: TGTGCCAGCATTGGGGGCCCTAACTATGGCTACACCTTC
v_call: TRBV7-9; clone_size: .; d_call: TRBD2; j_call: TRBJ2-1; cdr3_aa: CASSLAGGSSNEQFF; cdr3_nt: TGTGCCAGCAGCTTAGCAGGCGGGAGTTCCAATGAGCAGTTCTTC
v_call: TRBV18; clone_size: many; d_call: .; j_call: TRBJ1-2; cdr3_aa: CASSPRTGSSYGYTF; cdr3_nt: TGTGCCAGCTCACCGCGTACAGGGTCTAGCTATGGCTACACCTTC
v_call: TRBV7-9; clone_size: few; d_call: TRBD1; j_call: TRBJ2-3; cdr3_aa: CASSLADRGLYDTQYF; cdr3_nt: TGTGCCAGCAGCTTAGCTGACAGGGGGCTCTACGATACGCAGTATTTT
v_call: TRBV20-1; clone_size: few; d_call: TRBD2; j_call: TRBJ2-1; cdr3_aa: CSASGTSGIGNEQFF; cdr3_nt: TGCAGTGCTTCCGGGACTAGCGGGATTGGTAATGAGCAGTTCTTC
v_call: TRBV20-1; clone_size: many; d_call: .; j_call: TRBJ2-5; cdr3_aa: CSASRKQETQYF; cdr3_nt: TGCAGTGCTAGTCGGAAGCAAGAGACCCAGTACTTC
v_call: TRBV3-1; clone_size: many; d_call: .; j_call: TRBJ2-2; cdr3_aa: CASSQSLAWNTGELFF; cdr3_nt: TGTGCCAGCAGCCAATCACTAGCTTGGAACACCGGGGAGCTGTTTTTT
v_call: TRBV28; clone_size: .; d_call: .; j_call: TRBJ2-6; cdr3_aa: CASSTAGTGANVLTF; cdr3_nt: TGTGCCAGCAGTACCGCAGGGACTGGGGCCAACGTCCTGACTTTC
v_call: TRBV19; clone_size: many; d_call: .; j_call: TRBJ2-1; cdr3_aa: CASSILVGGNNEQFF; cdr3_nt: TGTGCCAGTAGTATCCTTGTTGGAGGGAACAATGAGCAGTTCTTC
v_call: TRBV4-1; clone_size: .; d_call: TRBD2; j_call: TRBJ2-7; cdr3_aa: CASSQDGGAGVRYEQYF; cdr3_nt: TGCGCCAGCAGCCAAGATGGGGGAGCGGGAGTACGCTACGAGCAGTACTTC
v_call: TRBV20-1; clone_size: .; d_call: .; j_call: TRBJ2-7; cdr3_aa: CSARGSWTSEQYF; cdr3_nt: TGCAGTGCTCGGGGGTCGTGGACCTCCGAGCAGTACTTC
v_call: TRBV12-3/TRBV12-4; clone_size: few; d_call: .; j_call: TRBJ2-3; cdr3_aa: CASSSRGQTDTQYF; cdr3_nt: TGTGCCAGCAGTTCGAGAGGACAGACAGATACGCAGTATTTT
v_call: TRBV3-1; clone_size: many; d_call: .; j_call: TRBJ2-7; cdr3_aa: CASRGTRAGYSYEQYF; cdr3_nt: TGTGCCAGCAGGGGAACTAGGGCGGGATACAGCTACGAGCAGTACTTC
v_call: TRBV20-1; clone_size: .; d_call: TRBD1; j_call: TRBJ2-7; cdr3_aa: CSASDFRDRPYEQYF; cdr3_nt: TGCAGTGCTAGTGACTTCCGGGACAGGCCCTACGAGCAGTACTTC
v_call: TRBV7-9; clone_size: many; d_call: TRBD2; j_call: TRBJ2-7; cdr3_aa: CASSSLAGISSYEQYF; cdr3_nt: TGTGCCAGCAGCTCGCTAGCGGGAATAAGCTCCTACGAGCAGTACTTC
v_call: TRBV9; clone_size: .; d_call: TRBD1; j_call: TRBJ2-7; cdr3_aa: CASSAALGTDYEQYF; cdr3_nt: TGTGCCAGCAGCGCGGCCCTCGGGACAGACTACGAGCAGTACTTC
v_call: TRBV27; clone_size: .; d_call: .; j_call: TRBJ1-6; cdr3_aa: CASSLGRGRSPLHF; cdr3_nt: TGTGCCAGCAGTTTAGGCAGGGGTCGTTCACCCCTCCACTTT
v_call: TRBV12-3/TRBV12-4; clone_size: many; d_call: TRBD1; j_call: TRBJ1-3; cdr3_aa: CASVVQGNVGNTIYF; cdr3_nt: TGTGCCAGCGTCGTACAGGGGAATGTTGGAAACACCATATATTTT
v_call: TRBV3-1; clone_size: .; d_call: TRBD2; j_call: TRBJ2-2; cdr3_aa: CASSQGVGEGIGELFF; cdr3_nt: TGTGCCAGCAGCCAAGGGGTAGGGGAGGGTATCGGGGAGCTGTTTTTT
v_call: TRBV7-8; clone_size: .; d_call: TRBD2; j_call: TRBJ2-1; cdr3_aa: CASGLAGPNNEQFF; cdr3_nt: TGTGCCAGCGGCTTAGCGGGACCCAACAATGAGCAGTTCTTC
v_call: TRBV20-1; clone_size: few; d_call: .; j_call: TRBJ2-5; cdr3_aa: CSARHQRGGETQYF; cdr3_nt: TGCAGTGCCAGGCATCAGCGAGGGGGGGAGACCCAGTACTTC
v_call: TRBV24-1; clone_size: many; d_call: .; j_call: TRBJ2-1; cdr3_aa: CATSDKDPRRGRMDEQFF; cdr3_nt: TGTGCCACCAGTGACAAAGACCCACGCAGGGGGAGGATGGATGAGCAGTTCTTC
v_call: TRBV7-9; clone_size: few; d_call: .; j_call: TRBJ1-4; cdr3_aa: CASSLERRTNEKLFF; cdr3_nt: TGTGCCAGCAGCTTAGAGAGGAGGACTAATGAAAAACTGTTTTTT
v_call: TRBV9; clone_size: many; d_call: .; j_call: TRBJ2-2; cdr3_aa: CASSVVPAAGELFF; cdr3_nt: TGTGCCAGCAGCGTAGTCCCAGCCGCCGGGGAGCTGTTTTTT
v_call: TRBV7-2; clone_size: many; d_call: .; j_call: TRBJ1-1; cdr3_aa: CASSLDQGMNTEAFF; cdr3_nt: TGTGCCAGCAGCTTAGATCAGGGAATGAACACTGAAGCTTTCTTT
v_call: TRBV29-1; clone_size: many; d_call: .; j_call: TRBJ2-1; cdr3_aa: CSVEQGASSGNEQFF; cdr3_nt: TGCAGCGTTGAGCAGGGGGCGAGTAGCGGGAATGAGCAGTTCTTC
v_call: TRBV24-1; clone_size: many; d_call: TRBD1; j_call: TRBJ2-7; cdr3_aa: CATSGGQGNEQYF; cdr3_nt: TGTGCCACCAGTGGGGGACAGGGGAACGAGCAGTACTTC
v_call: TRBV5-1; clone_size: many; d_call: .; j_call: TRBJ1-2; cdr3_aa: CASSSYRDGYTF; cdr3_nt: TGCGCCAGCAGTTCATACAGGGATGGCTACACCTTC
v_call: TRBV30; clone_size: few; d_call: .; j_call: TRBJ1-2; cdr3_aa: CAWSSRQAAGYGYTF; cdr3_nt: TGTGCCTGGAGTTCACGACAGGCCGCGGGCTATGGCTACACCTTC
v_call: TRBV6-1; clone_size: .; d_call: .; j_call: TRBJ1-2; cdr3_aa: CASSEELIAAGYTF; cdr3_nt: TGTGCCAGCAGTGAAGAACTAATTGCGGCTGGCTACACCTTC
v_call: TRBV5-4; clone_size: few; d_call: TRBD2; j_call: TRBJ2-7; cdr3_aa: CASSLALAGVSEQYF; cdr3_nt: TGTGCCAGCAGCTTGGCTCTAGCGGGAGTGTCCGAGCAGTACTTC
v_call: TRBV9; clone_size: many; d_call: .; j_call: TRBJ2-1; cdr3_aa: CASSDGANNEQFF; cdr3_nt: TGTGCCAGCAGCGACGGGGCAAACAATGAGCAGTTCTTC
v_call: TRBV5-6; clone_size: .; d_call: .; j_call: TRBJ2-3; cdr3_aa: CASSLAGSASTDTQYF; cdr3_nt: TGTGCCAGCAGCTTGGCGGGGTCAGCTAGCACAGATACGCAGTATTTT
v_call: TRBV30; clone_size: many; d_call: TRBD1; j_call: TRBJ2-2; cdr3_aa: CAWSSLGQRHTGELFF; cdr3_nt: TGTGCCTGGAGTTCCCTGGGACAGAGGCACACCGGGGAGCTGTTTTTT